The clone carrying this T cell receptor beta chain was recorded at least ten times. The antigen is undetermined. The data were obtained in a study of T cells after yellow fever vaccination. Universal primer sites and UMIs were introduced during 5'RACE template-switching synthesis of TCR cDNA. From the 5' RACE reads, TCRdb called clonotypes with MiXCR, one entry per CDR3 protein. The table includes over 110,000 distinct CDR3 sequences, 6.5% to 8.5% detected once. Deletions cut 5 bases from V and 2 bases from J, with 9 bases between. This CDR3 contains 13 residues. In germline, CDR1 is SEHNR, CDR2 FQNEAQ (reference sequence). Study conclusions and caveats: Some clonotypes, a small share, were shared between CD4 and CD8 compartments. Booster samples showed a return of most primary-vaccination clones (about 96% CD4, approximately 88% CD8).

The sample consisted of CD4+ T cells sorted from PBMCs, taken 5 days after the yellow fever booster vaccination. The chain joins TRBV7-9 to TRBJ2-5; D unclear. The sequence came from a man under 40 who received the YFV17D yellow fever vaccine. CDR3 in DNA: TGTGCCAGCAGCAGGTCGCGGCAAGAGACCCAGTACTTC. Amino acids: CASSRSRQETQYF.